This T cell receptor beta chain was recovered during a study of shared clonotypes between healthy human individuals. Study in general: Ranging from 18 to 49 in age, donors were two women and a few men. Study observations and caveats: Clonotype sharing among donors, it was expected, would be affected by sequencing depth. Clonotypes shared by all four donors outscored non-shared clonotypes in generation probability.

The table lists this clone with a few counts. Its target is not known. The repertoire was sequenced with immunoSEQ multiplex PCR; TCRdb's copy has only in-frame clones and lacks some. The sample has 1 million to 1.2 million clones, approximately 75% seen once. Germline-derived CDR1 and CDR2 are SGHVS and FQNEAQ. The CDR3 is 12 residues long. V was shortened by 5 bases and J by 4 bases, with 6 bases between the two germline ends. The rearrangement joins TRBV7-8 to TRBJ1-3, with D hard to call. The TCR was taken from a man between 18 and 35 years old in good health. Some clones in this sample may be carry-over from other donors' samples. Specimen: memory CD4+ T cells from PBMCs. As for subset: CD45RA-negative fraction. CDR3 loop: CASSDLGNTIYF. CDR3 bases: TGTGCCAGCAGCGACCTAGGAAACACCATATATTTT.